The subject of this entry is one TCR beta chain. The antigen remains unidentified. This sample stems from a study of cytomegalovirus exposure and HLA in healthy donors. Whole-study results and caveats: One variant, a missense change in DCLRE1C, was linked in a later analysis to TCR beta V- and J-gene trimming. The likely explanation for a cluster of highly shared sequence variants was sequencing artifact. Only CMV serostatus was available as immune exposure information.

The CDR3 has 13 residues. V dropped 7 bases and J dropped 1 base, with 10 bases sitting between them. From germline, CDR1 is ENHRY and CDR2 SYGVKD. It was with 60 Vbeta and 13 Jbeta primers that the PCR ran. This table comes from immunoSEQ multiplex PCR, and its TCRdb copy is limited to in-frame clones, with some not included. The table records fewer than 200,000 clones, roughly 76% of them present only once. This receptor was taken from a male donor in good health and CMV-seronegative. The chain has TRBV10-3 and TRBJ1-1; tentatively, D is TRBD1 (5 bases). The sequencing input was PBMCs. The CDR3 spells CAITPGQNTEAFF. The CDR3 DNA sequence: TGTGCCATCACCCCAGGACAGAACACTGAAGCTTTCTTT.